This T cell receptor beta chain was observed in a study of blood T cells in healthy people across ages. Regarding the study as a whole: More naive CD4+ cells and higher diversity marked long-lived donors relative to aged donors. It was not possible, with unsorted PBMCs, to conclusively compare naive and antigen-experienced cells. Per million T cells, the diversity of TCR beta decreased roughly linearly as age advanced.

With regard to this clonotype: The target antigen is unknown.

Germline V lookup: CDR1 SGHTA, CDR2 FQGNSA. The CDR3 loop spans 16 amino acids. V was trimmed by 2 bases and J by 9 bases, leaving 22 bases between them. For the second PCR, which ran for roughly 6 to 12 cycles, a sample-barcoded 5' primer and a J-beta primer mix were used. Every sample returned 3 million or more CDR3-containing paired-end reads. TCRdb redid the calling of the 5' RACE reads with MiXCR, one entry per CDR3 protein. Among around 600,000 distinct CDR3 sequences, roughly 48% were seen once, and the ten largest hold around 23%. This chain connects TRBV7-2 to TRBJ1-2; D may be TRBD1 (5 bases). The TCR comes from an elderly man in good health. Sequencing was performed on blood. The CDR3 DNA follows: TGTGCCAGCAGCTTAAGGTCTGCAGGGCAGGGAGCGAGCTACACCTTC. Amino acids: CASSLRSAGQGASYTF.